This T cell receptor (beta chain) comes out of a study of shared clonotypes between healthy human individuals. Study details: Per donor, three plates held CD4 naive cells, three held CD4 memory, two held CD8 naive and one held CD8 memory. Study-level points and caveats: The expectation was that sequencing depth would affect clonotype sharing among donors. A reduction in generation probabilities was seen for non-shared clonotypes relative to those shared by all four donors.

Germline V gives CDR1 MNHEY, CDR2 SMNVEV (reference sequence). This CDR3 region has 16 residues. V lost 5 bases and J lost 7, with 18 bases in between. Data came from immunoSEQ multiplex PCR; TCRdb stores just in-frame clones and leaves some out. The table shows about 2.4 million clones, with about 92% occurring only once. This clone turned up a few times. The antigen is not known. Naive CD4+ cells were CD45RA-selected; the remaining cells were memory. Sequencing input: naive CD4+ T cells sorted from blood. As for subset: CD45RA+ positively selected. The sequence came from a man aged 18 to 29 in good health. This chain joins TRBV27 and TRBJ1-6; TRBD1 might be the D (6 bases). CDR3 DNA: TGTGCCAGCAGTACCATAGGGGGTGTAAAAAATTCACCCCTCCACTTT. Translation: CASSTIGGVKNSPLHF.